These 2 T cell receptor beta chains share one sample of origin, sequenced in a study of Tregs in tolerant kidney transplant recipients (dated by TCRdb to 2018 to 2020). The method was the immunoSEQ multiplex PCR assay. TCRdb took this table from immuneACCESS and kept in-frame rearrangements with V and J called. Such tables lack part of the clones; where checked against another copy, unresolved V genes explain under half of the gap, and the rest is unexplained. Recorded for this sample are some 71,000 clones; about 89% of them occurred a single time. The ten largest clones take up around 0.4% of the sample. The time point tag for this specimen amounts to: blood sample drawn before combined kidney and bone marrow transplant. Sequenced here: CD4+ T cells from blood, sampled before the transplant. All receptors derive from a human donor who received a combined kidney and bone marrow transplant.

V gene TRBV5-6 combines with J gene TRBJ2-1; 9 nucleotides align to TRBD2. Trimming removed 5 bases from V and 2 bases from J; junction bases left unmatched: 5. CDR3 size: 15 residues. Germline V lookup: CDR1 SGHDT, CDR2 YYEEEE. In DNA, the CDR3 is TGTGCCAGCAGGAGGGCGGGAGGGCCCTACAATGAGCAGTTCTTC. This translates into CASRRAGGPYNEQFF.

This clone was detected only once. V is TRBV28 and J is TRBJ2-7; maybe TRBD2 (6 bases). Deletions cut 5 bases from V and 2 bases from J, with 19 bases between. The germline CDR1 and CDR2 sequences are MDHEN and SYDVKM. The CDR3 covers 16 residues. The CDR3 sequence is CASSGAGRKAPYEQYF. CDR3 bases: TGTGCCAGCAGTGGCGCGGGGAGGAAGGCCCCCTACGAGCAGTACTTC.